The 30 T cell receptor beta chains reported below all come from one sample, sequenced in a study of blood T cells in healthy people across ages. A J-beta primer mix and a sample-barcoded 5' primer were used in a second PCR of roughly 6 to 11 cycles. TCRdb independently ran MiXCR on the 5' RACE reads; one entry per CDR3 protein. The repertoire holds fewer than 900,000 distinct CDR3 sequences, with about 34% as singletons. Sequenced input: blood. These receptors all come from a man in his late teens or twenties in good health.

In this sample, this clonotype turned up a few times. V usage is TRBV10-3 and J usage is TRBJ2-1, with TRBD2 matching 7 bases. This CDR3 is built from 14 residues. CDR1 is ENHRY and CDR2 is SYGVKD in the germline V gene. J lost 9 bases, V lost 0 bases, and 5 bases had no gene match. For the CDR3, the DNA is TGTGCCATCAGTGAGTCCATGCGGGGGAGTGAGCAGTTCTTC. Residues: CAISESMRGSEQFF.

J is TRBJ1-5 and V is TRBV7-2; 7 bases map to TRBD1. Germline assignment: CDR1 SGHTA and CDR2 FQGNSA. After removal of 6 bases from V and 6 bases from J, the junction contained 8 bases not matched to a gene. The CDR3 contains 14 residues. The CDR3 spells CASSPRQGGQPQHF. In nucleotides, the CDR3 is TGTGCCAGCAGTCCCCGACAGGGCGGTCAGCCCCAGCATTTT.

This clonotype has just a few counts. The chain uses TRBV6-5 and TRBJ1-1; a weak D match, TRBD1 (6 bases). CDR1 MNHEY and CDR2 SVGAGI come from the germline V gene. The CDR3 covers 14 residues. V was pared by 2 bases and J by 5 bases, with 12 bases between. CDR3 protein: CASSYARGRTEAFF. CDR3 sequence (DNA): TGTGCCAGCAGTTACGCTCGGGGGCGGACTGAAGCTTTCTTT.

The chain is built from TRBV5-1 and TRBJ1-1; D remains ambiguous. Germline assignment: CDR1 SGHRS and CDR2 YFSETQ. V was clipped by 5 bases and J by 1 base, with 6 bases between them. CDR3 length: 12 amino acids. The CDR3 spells CASSGQNTEAFF. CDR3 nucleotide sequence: TGCGCCAGCAGTGGGCAGAACACTGAAGCTTTCTTT.

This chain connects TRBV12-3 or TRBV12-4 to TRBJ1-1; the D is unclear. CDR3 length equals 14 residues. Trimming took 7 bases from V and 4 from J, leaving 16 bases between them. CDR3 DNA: TGTGCCAGCACCCCCGGGGTCGGGATCACTGAAGCTTTCTTT. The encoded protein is CASTPGVGITEAFF.

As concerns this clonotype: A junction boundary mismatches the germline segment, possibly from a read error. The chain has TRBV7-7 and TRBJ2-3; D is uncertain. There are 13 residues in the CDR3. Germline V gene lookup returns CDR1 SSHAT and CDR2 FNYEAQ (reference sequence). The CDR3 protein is CASSPSDAGTQYF. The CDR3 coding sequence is TGTGCTAGCAGCCCTTCCGACGCCGGTACGCAGTATTTT.

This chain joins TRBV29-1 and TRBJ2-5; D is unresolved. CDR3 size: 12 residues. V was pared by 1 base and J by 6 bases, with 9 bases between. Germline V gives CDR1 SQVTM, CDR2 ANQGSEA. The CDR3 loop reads CSVEVSAKTQYF. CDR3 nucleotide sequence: TGCAGCGTTGAAGTCAGTGCGAAGACCCAGTACTTC.

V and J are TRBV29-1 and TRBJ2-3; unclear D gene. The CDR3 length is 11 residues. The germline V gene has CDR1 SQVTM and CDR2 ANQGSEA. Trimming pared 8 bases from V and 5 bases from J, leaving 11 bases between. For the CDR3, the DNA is TGCAGCCCCAGGACCGGAGATACGCAGTATTTT. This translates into CSPRTGDTQYF.

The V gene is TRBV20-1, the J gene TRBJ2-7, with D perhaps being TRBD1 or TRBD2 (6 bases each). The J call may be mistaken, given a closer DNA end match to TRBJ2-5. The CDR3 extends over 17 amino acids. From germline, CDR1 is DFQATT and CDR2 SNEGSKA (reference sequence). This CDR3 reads CSARSPLNREGGETQYF. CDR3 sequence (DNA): TGCAGTGCTAGATCCCCCCTCAACAGGGAAGGAGGGGAGACCCAGTACTTC.

CDR3 region: CASSRGTDSYGYTF. The DNA for the CDR3 is TGCGCCAGCAGCCGCGGGACAGACTCCTATGGCTACACCTTC. This sequence joins TRBV4-1 and TRBJ1-2, with 7 nucleotides matching TRBD1. V shed 4 bases, J shed 4 bases, and the junction held 6 bases outside the gene matches. This CDR3 is built from 14 residues. Looked up from germline, CDR1 is MGHRA and CDR2 is YSYEKL.

The CDR3 is CASSFGSSFEQYF. In nucleotides, the CDR3 is TGTGCCAGCAGTTTCGGCTCCTCATTCGAGCAGTACTTC. The chain couples TRBV6-2 or TRBV6-3 to TRBJ2-7; no definite D call. CDR1 and CDR2 from the germline V gene are MNHEY and SVGEGT. The length of the CDR3 is 13 residues. The V end was cut by 4 bases, the J end by 6 bases, with 13 bases between.

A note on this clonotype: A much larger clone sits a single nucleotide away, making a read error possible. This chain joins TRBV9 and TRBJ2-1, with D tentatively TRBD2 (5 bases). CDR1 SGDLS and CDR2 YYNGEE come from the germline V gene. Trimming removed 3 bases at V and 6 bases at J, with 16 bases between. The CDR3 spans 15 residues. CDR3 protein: CASSAGTDRGNEQFF. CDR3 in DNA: TGTGCCAGCAGCGCGGGAACGGACCGGGGCAATGAGCAGTTCTTC.

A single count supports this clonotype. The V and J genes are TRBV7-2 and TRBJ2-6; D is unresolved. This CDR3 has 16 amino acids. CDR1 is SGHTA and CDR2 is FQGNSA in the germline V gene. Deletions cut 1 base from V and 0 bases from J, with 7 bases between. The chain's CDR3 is CASSLVVLSGANVLTF. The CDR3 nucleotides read TGTGCCAGCAGCTTAGTAGTCCTCTCTGGGGCCAACGTCCTGACTTTC.

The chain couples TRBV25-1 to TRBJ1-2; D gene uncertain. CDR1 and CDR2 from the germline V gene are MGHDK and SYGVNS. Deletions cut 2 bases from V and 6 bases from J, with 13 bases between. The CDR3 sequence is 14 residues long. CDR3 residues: CASSEDGVTNGYTF. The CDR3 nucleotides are TGTGCCAGCAGTGAAGATGGGGTTACCAATGGCTACACCTTC.

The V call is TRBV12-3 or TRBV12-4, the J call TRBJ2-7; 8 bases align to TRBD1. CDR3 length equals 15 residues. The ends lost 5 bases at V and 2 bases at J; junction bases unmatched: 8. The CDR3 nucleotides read TGTGCCAGCAGTGCATACGGGACAGGTGCCTACGAGCAGTACTTC. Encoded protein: CASSAYGTGAYEQYF.

CDR3 residues: CASSQDTAHGGHHGYTF. CDR3 DNA: TGTGCCAGCAGCCAAGATACTGCCCATGGGGGGCATCATGGCTACACCTTC. The rearrangement links TRBV14 to TRBJ1-2; a weak D match, TRBD1 (6 bases). V dropped 0 bases and J dropped 6 bases, with 20 bases sitting between them. Germline assignment: CDR1 SGHDN and CDR2 FVKESK. This CDR3 has 17 amino acids.

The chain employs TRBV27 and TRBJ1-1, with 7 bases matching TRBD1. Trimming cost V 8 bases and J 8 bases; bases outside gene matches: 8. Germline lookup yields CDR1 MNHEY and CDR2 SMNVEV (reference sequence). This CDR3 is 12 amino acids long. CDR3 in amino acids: CASGELDREAFF. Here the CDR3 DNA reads TGTGCCAGCGGAGAATTGGACAGGGAAGCTTTCTTT.

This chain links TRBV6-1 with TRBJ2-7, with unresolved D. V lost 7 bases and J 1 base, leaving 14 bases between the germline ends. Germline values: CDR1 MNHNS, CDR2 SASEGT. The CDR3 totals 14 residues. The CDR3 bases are TGTGCCAGCAACCGAATAGGAGAGTCCTACGAGCAGTACTTC. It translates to CASNRIGESYEQYF.

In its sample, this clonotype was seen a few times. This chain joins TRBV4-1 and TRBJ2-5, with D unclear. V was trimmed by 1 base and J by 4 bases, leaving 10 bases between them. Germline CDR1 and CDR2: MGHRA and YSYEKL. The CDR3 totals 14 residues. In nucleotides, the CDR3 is TGCGCCAGCAGCCAAGTGGGCTCCACAGAGACCCAGTACTTC. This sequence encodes CASSQVGSTETQYF.

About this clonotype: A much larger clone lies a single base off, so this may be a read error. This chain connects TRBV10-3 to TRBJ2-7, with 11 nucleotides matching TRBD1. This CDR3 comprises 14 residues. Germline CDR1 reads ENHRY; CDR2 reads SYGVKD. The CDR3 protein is CATSEGQGVHEQYF. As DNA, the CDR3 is TGTGCCACCAGTGAGGGACAGGGGGTCCACGAGCAGTACTTC.

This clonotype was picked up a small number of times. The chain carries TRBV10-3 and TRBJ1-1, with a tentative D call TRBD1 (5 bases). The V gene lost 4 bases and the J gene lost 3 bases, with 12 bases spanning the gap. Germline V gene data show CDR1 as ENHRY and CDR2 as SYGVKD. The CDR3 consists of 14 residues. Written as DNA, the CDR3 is TGTGCCATCAGTGGGTACTTGGGGGACACTGAAGCTTTCTTT. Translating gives CAISGYLGDTEAFF.

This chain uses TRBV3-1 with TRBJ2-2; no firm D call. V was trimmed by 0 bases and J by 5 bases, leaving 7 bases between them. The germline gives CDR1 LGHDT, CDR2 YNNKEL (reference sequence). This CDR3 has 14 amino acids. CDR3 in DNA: TGTGCCAGCAGCCAAGATATCGTAACCGGGGAGCTGTTTTTT. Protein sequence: CASSQDIVTGELFF.

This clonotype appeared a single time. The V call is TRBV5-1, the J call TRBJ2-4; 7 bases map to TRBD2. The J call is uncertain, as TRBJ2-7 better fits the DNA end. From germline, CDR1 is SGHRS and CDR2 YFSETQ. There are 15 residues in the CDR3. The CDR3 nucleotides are TGCGCCAGCAGCTTGAGCGGGGTGAACAATTACGAGCAGTACTTC. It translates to CASSLSGVNNYEQYF.

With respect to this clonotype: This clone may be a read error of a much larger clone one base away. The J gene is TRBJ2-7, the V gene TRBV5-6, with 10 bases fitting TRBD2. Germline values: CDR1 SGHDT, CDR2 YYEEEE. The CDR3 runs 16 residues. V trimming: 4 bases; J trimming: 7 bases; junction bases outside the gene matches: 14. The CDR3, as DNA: TGTGCCAGCAGCCTCGGACTAGCGGAGAGACACAATGAGCAGTACTTC. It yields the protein CASSLGLAERHNEQYF. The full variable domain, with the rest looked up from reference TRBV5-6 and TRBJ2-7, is DAGVTQSPTHLIKTRGQQVTLRCSPKSGHDTVSWYQQALGQGPQFIFQYYEEEERQRGNFPDRFSGHQFPNYSSELNVNALLLGDSALYLCASSLGLAERHNEQYFGPGTRLTVT.

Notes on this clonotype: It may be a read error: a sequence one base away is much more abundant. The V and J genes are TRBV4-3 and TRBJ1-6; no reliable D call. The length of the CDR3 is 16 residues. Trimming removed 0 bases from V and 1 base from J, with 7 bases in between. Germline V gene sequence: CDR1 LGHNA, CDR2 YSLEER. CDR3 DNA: TGCGCCAGCAGCCAAGAGCCGGGGTCCTATAATTCACCCCTCCACTTT. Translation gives CASSQEPGSYNSPLHF.

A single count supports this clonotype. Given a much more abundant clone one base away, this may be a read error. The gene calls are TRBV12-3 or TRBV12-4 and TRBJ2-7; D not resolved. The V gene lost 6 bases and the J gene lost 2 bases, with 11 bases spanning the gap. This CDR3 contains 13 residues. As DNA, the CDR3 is TGTGCCAGCAGGTATGGGCAGGCCTACGAGCAGTACTTC. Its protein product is CASRYGQAYEQYF.

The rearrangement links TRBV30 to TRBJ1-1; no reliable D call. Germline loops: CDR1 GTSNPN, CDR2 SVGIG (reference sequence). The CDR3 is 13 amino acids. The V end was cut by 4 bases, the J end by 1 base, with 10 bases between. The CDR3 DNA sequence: TGTGCCTGGAAAGACCTAAAGAACACTGAAGCTTTCTTT. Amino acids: CAWKDLKNTEAFF.

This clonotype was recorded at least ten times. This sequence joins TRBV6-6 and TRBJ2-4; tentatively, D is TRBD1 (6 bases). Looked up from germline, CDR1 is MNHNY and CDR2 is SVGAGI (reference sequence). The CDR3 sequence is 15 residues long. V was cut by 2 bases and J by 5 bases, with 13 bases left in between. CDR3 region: CASSYPTGRENIQYF. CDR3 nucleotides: TGTGCCAGCAGTTACCCGACAGGTCGGGAAAACATTCAGTACTTC.

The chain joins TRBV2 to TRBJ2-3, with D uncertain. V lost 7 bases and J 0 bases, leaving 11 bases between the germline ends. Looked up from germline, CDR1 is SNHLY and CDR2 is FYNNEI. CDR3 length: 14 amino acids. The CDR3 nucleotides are TGTGCCAGCAAAGGAGACTTTAGCACAGATACGCAGTATTTT. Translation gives CASKGDFSTDTQYF.

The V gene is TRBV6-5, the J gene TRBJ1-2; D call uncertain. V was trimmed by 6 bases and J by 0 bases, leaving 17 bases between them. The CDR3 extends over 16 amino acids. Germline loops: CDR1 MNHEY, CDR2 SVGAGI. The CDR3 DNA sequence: TGTGCCAGCAGATCCCCGTCCACACTAGCTAACTATGGCTACACCTTC. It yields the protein CASRSPSTLANYGYTF.